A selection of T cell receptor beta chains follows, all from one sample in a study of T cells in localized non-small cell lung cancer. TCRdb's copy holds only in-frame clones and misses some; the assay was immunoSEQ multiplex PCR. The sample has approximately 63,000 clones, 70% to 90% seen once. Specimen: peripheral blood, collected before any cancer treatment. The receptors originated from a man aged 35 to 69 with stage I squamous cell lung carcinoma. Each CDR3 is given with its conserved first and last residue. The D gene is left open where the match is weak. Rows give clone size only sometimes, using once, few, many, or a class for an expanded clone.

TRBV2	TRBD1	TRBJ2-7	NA	CASSEQGAGEQYF	TGTGCCAGCAGTGAGCAGGGGGCGGGCGAGCAGTACTTC
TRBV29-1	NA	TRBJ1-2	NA	CSVTPDYGYTF	TGCAGCGTGACACCCGACTATGGCTACACCTTC
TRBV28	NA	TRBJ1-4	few	CASSLERPFESEKLFF	TGTGCCAGCAGTTTGGAGCGGCCCTTCGAGAGTGAAAAACTGTTTTTT
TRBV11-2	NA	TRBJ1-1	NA	CASSLQGNPNTEAFF	TGTGCCAGCAGCTTACAGGGAAACCCGAACACTGAAGCTTTCTTT
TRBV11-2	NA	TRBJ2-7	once	CASSLKAGHYEQYF	TGTGCCAGCAGCTTAAAAGCGGGACACTACGAGCAGTACTTC
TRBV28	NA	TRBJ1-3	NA	CASSLREGNTIYF	TGTGCCAGCAGTTTGAGGGAAGGAAACACCATATATTTT
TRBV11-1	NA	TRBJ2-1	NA	CASSTTISSYNEQFF	TGTGCCAGCAGCACCACTATCAGCTCCTACAATGAGCAGTTCTTC
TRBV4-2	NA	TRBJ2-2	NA	CASSQDRTGRAQRTGELFF	TGTGCCAGCAGCCAAGATAGGACAGGGAGGGCCCAACGGACCGGGGAGCTGTTTTTT
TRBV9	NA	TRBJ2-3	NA	CASSVTSSDTQYF	TGTGCCAGCAGCGTAACTAGTTCGGATACGCAGTATTTT
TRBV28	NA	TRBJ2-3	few	CASSQVTDTQYF	TGTGCCAGCAGTCAAGTCACAGATACGCAGTATTTT
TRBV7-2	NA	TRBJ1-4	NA	CASSSTPSNEKLFF	TGTGCCAGCAGCTCTACACCTAGTAATGAAAAACTGTTTTTT
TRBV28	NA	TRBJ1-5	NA	CASSSDSYQPQHF	TGTGCCAGCAGTTCGGACAGCTATCAGCCCCAGCATTTT
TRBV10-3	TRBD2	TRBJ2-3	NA	CAISALAGEADTQYF	TGTGCCATCAGTGCCCTAGCGGGAGAGGCAGATACGCAGTATTTT
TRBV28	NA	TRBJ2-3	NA	CASSRPGQATDTQYF	TGTGCCAGCAGTCGCCCGGGGCAGGCCACAGATACGCAGTATTTT
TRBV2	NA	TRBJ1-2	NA	CASSERTDINYGYTF	TGTGCCAGCAGTGAAAGGACAGATATTAACTATGGCTACACCTTC
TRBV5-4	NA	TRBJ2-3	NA	CASSGNRGGGTDTQYF	TGTGCCAGCAGCGGGAACAGGGGAGGTGGCACAGATACGCAGTATTTT
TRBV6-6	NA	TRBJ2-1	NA	CASRPTGFNEQFF	TGTGCCAGCAGACCCACAGGATTCAATGAGCAGTTCTTC
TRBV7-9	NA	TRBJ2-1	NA	CASSFPSYNEQFF	TGTGCCAGCAGCTTCCCCTCTTACAATGAGCAGTTCTTC
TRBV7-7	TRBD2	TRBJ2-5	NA	CASSLGTSAETQYF	TGTGCTAGCAGCTTAGGGACTAGCGCAGAGACCCAGTACTTC
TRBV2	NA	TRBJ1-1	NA	CASSPGRRNTEAFF	TGTGCCAGCAGCCCCGGACGGAGGAACACTGAAGCTTTCTTT
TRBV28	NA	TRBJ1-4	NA	CASRIPGGAGEKLFF	TGTGCCAGCAGGATCCCCGGGGGGGCAGGGGAAAAACTGTTTTTT
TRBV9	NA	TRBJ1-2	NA	CASSVAGQALYGYTF	TGTGCCAGCAGCGTAGCCGGGCAGGCACTCTATGGCTACACCTTC
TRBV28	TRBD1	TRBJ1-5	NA	CASRPSGTVIGQPQHF	TGTGCCAGCAGGCCATCCGGGACAGTGATAGGTCAGCCCCAGCATTTT
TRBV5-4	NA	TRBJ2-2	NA	CASSLFGGDTGELFF	TGTGCCAGCAGCTTGTTTGGCGGGGACACCGGGGAGCTGTTTTTT
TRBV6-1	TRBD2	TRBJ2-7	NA	CASRLAGGQYEQYF	TGTGCCAGCCGTTTGGCGGGAGGCCAATACGAGCAGTACTTC
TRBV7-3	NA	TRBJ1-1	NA	CASSWGVGRNTEAFF	TGTGCCAGCAGCTGGGGTGTGGGGAGAAACACTGAAGCTTTCTTT
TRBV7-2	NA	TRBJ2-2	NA	CASSFSGTMSTGELFF	TGTGCCAGCAGCTTCTCGGGGACAATGTCCACCGGGGAGCTGTTTTTT
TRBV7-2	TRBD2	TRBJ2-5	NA	CASSLPVGSGSRETQYF	TGTGCCAGCAGCTTACCTGTTGGTAGCGGGAGTCGAGAGACCCAGTACTTC
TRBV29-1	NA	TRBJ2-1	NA	CSVAFRVAEQFF	TGCAGCGTGGCCTTTAGGGTAGCTGAGCAGTTCTTC
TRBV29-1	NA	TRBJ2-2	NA	CSVGQNTGELFF	TGCAGCGTTGGGCAGAACACCGGGGAGCTGTTTTTT